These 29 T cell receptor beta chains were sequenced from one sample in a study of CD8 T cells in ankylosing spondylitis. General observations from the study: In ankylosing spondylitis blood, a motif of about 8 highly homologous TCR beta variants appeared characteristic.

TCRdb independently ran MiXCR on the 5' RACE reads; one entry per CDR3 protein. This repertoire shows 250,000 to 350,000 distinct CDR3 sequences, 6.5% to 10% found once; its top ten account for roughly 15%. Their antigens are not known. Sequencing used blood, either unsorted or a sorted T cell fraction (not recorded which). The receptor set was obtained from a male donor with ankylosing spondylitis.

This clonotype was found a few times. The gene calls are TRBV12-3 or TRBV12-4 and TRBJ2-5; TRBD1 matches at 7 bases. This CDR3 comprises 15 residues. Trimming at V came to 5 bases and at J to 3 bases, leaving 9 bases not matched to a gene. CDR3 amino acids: CASSENRGVEETQYF. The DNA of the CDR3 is TGTGCCAGCAGTGAGAACAGGGGAGTGGAAGAGACCCAGTACTTC.

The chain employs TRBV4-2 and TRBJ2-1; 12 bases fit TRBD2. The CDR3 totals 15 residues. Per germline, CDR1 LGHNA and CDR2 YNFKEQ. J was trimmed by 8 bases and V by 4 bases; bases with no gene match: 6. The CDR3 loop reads CASSRTSGTTDEQFF. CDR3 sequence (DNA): TGTGCCAGCAGCCGGACTAGCGGGACGACTGATGAGCAGTTCTTC.

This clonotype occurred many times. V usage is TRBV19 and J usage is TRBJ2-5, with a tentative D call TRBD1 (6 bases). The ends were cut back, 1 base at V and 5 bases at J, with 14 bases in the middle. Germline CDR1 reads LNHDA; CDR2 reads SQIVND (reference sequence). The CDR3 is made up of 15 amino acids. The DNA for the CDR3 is TGTGCCAGTAGTATAGGCGGACAGATGCGGGAGACCCAGTACTTC. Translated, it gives CASSIGGQMRETQYF.

CDR3 in amino acids: CASSPLGLAGATGELFF. In DNA form, the CDR3 reads TGCGCCAGCAGCCCCCTCGGACTAGCGGGAGCTACCGGGGAGCTGTTTTTT. J is TRBJ2-2 and V is TRBV4-1; 13 nucleotides line up with TRBD2. The CDR3 totals 17 residues. Germline CDR1 MGHRA, CDR2 YSYEKL. Trimming removed 4 bases from V and 5 bases from J; junction bases left unmatched: 7.

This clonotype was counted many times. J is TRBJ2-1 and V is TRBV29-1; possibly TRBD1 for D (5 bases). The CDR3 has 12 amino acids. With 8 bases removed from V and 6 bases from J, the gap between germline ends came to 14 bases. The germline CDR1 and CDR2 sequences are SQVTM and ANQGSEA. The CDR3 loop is CSPAPGRNEQFF. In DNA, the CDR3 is TGCAGCCCTGCCCCAGGGCGCAATGAGCAGTTCTTC.

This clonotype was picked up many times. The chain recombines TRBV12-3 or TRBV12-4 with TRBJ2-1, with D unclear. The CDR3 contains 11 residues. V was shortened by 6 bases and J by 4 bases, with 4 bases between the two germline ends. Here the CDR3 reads CASSLYNEQFF. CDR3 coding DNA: TGTGCCAGCAGCCTGTACAATGAGCAGTTCTTC.

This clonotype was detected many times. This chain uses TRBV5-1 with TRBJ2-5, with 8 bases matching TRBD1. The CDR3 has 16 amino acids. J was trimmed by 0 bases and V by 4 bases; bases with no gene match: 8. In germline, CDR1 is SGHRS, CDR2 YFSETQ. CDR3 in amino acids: CASSPGTGGYQETQYF. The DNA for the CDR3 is TGCGCCAGCAGCCCTGGGACAGGCGGCTACCAAGAGACCCAGTACTTC. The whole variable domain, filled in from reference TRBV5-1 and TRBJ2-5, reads KAGVTQTPRYLIKTRGQQVTLSCSPISGHRSVSWYQQTPGQGLQFLFEYFSETQRNKGNFPGRFSGRQFSNSRSEMNVSTLELGDSALYLCASSPGTGGYQETQYFGPGTRLLVL.

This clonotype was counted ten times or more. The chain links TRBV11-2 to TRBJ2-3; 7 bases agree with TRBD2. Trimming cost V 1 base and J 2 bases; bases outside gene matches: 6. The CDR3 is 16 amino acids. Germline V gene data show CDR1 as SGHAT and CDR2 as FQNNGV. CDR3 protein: CASSLGASGHTDTQYF. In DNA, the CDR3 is TGTGCCAGCAGCTTAGGGGCTAGCGGACACACAGATACGCAGTATTTT. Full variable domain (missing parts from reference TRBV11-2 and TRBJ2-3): EAGVAQSPRYKIIEKRQSVAFWCNPISGHATLYWYQQILGQGPKLLIQFQNNGVVDDSQLPKDRFSAERLKGVDSTLKIQPAKLEDSAVYLCASSLGASGHTDTQYFGPGTRLTVL.

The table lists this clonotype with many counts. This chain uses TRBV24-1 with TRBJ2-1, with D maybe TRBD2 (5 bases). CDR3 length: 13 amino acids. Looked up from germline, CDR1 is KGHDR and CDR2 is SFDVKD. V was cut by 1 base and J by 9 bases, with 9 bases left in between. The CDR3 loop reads CATSDLVAGEQFF. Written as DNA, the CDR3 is TGTGCCACCAGTGATTTAGTGGCGGGTGAGCAGTTCTTC.

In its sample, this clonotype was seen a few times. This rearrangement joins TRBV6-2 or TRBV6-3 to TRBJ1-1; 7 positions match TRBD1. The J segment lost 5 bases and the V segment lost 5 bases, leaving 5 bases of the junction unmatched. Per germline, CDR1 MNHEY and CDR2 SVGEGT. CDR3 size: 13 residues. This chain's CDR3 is CASSRDSLTEAFF. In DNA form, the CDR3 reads TGTGCCAGCAGTCGGGACAGTCTTACTGAAGCTTTCTTT.

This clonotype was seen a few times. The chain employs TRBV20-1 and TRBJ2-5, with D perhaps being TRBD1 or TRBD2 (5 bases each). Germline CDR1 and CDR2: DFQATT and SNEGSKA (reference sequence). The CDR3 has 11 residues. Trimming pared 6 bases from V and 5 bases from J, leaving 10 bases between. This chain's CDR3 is CSAKWGETQYF. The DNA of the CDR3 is TGCAGTGCAAAATGGGGGGAGACCCAGTACTTC.

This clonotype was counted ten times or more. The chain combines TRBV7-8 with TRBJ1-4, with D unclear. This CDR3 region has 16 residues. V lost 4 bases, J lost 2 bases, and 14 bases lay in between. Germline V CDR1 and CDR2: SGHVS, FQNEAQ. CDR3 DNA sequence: TGTGCCAGCAGCTCCCTCGGGGTCGGGACTAATGAAAAACTGTTTTTT. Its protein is CASSSLGVGTNEKLFF. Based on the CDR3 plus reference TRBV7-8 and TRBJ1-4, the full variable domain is GAGVSQSPRYKVAKRGQDVALRCDPISGHVSLFWYQQALGQGPEFLTYFQNEAQLDKSGLPSDRFFAERPEGSVSTLKIQRTQQEDSAVYLCASSSLGVGTNEKLFFGSGTQLSVL.

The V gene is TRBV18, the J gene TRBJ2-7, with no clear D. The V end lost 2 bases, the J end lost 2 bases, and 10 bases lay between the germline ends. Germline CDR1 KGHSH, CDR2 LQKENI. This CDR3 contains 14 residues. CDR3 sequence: CASSPETSAYEQYF. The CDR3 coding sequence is TGTGCCAGCTCACCAGAGACGTCGGCCTACGAGCAGTACTTC.

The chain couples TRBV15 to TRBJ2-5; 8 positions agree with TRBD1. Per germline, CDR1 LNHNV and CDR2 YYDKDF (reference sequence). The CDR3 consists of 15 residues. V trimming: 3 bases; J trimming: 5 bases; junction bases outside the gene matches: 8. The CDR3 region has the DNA TGTGCCACCAGCAGTGACCAGGGGGCTTGGGAGACCCAGTACTTC. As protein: CATSSDQGAWETQYF.

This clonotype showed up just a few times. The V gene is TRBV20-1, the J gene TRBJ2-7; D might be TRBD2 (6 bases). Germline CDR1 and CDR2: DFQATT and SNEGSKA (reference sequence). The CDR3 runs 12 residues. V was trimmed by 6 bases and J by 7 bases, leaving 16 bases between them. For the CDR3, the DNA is TGCAGTGCCCGTCGGGGGTATGGGGAGCAGTACTTC. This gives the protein CSARRGYGEQYF.

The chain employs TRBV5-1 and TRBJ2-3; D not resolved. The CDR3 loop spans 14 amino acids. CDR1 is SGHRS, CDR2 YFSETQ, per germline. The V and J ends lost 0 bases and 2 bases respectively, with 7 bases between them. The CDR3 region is CASSLVDDTDTQYF. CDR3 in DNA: TGCGCCAGCAGCTTGGTGGACGACACAGATACGCAGTATTTT.

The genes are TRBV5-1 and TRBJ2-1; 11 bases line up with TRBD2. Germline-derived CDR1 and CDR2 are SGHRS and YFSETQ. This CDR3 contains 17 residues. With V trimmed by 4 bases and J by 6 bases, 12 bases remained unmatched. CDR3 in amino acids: CASSRVAGGPRGNEQFF. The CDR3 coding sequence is TGCGCCAGCAGCCGAGTAGCGGGAGGGCCACGGGGCAATGAGCAGTTCTTC.

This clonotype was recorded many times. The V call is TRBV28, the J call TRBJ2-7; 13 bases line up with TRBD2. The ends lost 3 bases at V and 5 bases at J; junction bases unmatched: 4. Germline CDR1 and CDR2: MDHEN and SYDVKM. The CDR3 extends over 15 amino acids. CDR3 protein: CASSLPGLAGDEQYF. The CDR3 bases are TGTGCCAGCAGTTTGCCCGGACTAGCGGGAGACGAGCAGTACTTC.

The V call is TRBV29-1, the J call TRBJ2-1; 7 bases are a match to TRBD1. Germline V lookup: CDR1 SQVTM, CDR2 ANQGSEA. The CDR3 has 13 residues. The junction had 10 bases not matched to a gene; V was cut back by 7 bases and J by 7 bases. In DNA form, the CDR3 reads TGCAGCGCCCGGACAGGTCCCGGGAATGAGCAGTTCTTC. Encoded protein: CSARTGPGNEQFF.

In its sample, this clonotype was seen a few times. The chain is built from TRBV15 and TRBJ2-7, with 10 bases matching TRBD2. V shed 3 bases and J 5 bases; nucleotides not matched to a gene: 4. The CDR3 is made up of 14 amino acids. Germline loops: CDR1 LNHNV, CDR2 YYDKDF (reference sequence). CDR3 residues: CATSRSGTSDEQYF. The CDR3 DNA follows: TGTGCCACCAGCAGGTCCGGGACTAGCGACGAGCAGTACTTC. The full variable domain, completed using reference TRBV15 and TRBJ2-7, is DAMVIQNPRYQVTQFGKPVTLSCSQTLNHNVMYWYQQKSSQAPKLLFHYYDKDFNNEADTPDNFQSRRPNTSFCFLDIRSPGLGDTAMYLCATSRSGTSDEQYFGPGTRLTVT.

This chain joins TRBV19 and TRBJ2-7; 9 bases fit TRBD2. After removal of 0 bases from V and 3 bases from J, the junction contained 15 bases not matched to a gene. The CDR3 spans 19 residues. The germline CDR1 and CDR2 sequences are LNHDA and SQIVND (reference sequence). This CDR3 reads CASSIDLGSGSYGDYEQYF. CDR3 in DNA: TGTGCCAGTAGTATAGATCTGGGTAGCGGGAGTTACGGCGACTACGAGCAGTACTTC.

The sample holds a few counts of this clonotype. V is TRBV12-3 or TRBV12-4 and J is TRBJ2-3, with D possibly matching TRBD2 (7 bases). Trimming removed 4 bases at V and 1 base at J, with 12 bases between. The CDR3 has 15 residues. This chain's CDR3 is CASSSGGRRTDTQYF. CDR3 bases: TGTGCCAGCAGTTCCGGGGGGCGGCGCACAGATACGCAGTATTTT.

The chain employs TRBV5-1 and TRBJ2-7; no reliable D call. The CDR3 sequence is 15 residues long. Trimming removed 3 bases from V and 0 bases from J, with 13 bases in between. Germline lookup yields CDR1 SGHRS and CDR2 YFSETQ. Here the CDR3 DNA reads TGCGCCAGCAGCTACCAACCGACGGACTCCTACGAGCAGTACTTC. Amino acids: CASSYQPTDSYEQYF.

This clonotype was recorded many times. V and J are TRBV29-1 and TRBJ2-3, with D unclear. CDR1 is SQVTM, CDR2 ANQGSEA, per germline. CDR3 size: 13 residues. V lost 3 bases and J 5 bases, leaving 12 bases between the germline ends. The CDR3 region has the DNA TGCAGCGTTGACAGATTTAATGGAGATACGCAGTATTTT. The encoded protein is CSVDRFNGDTQYF.

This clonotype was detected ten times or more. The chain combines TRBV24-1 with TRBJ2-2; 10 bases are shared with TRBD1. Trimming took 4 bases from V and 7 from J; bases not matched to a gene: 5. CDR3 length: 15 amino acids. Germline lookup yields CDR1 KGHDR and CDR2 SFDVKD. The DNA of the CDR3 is TGTGCCACCAGTGAAGGGGACAGGGGCATCGGGGAGCTGTTTTTT. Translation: CATSEGDRGIGELFF.

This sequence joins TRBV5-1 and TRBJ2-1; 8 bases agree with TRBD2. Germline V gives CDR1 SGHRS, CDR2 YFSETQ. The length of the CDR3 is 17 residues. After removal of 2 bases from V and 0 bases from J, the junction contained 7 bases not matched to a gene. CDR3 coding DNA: TGCGCCAGCAGCTTCACTAGCGGCCAGCACTCCTACAATGAGCAGTTCTTC. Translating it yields CASSFTSGQHSYNEQFF.

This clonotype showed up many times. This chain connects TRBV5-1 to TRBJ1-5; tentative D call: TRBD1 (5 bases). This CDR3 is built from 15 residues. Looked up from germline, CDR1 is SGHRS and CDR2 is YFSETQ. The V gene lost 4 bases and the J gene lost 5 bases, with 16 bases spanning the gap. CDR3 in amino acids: CASSPSGGTHQPQHF. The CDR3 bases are TGCGCCAGCAGCCCTTCGGGGGGTACCCATCAGCCCCAGCATTTT.

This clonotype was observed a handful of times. The CDR3 sequence: CASGGAGDVDEQYF. CDR3 sequence (DNA): TGTGCCAGCGGAGGAGCGGGGGACGTCGACGAGCAGTACTTC. The chain recombines TRBV11-3 with TRBJ2-7; 8 bases line up with TRBD2. The CDR3 contains 14 residues. The ends lost 8 bases at V and 5 bases at J; junction bases unmatched: 11. The germline V gene has CDR1 SGHNT and CDR2 YENEEA.

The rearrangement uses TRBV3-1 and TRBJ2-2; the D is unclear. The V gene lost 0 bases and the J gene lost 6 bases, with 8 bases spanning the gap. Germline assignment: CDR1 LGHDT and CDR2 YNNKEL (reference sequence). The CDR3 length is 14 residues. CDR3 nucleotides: TGTGCCAGCAGCCAAGATAGGAGCGCCGGGGAGCTGTTTTTT. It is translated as CASSQDRSAGELFF.